Shown below are 12 T cell receptor beta chains from a single sample sequenced in a study of blood T cell repertoires in COVID-19. Sequencing used immunoSEQ multiplex PCR; TCRdb keeps in-frame clones, though not all of them. The top ten clones hold roughly 7% of a sample with about 87,000 clones, 80% to 95% of them seen once. Sequencing was carried out using peripheral blood. These receptors all stem from a man aged 18-30 years with COVID-19, enrolled during active disease.

The chain uses TRBV2 and TRBJ2-3; 7 bases match TRBD1. V lost 6 bases to trimming and J lost 2 bases; unmatched junction nucleotides: 8. The CDR3 length is 15 residues. Germline V gives CDR1 SNHLY, CDR2 FYNNEI. CDR3 residues: CASRGSTGFTDTQYF. DNA for the CDR3: TGTGCCAGCAGGGGATCGACAGGGTTCACAGATACGCAGTATTTT.

The chain combines TRBV11-3 with TRBJ1-5; D is uncertain. The CDR3 spans 18 residues. V lost 7 bases to trimming and J lost 0 bases, with 22 bases between them. CDR1 is SGHNT and CDR2 is YENEEA in the germline V gene. The chain's CDR3 is CASTTAPSQPYSNQPQHF. The CDR3 DNA reads as TGTGCCAGCACCACTGCTCCGAGTCAACCGTATAGCAATCAGCCCCAGCATTTT.

The V call is TRBV14, the J call TRBJ1-3; TRBD1 aligns across 8 bases. V lost 1 base and J lost 1; bases outside the gene matches: 9. The CDR3 contains 18 residues. Germline V gene lookup returns CDR1 SGHDN and CDR2 FVKESK. The CDR3 here is CASSQAQTGTGSGNTIYF. The CDR3 DNA follows: TGTGCCAGCAGCCAAGCCCAAACCGGGACAGGATCTGGAAACACCATATATTTT.

This rearrangement joins TRBV7-2 to TRBJ2-7; TRBD2 matches at 13 bases. Trimming took 4 bases from V and 4 from J; bases not matched to a gene: 7. The CDR3 covers 16 residues. CDR1 is SGHTA and CDR2 is FQGNSA in the germline V gene. The CDR3 DNA is TGTGCCAGCAGCTCTGCTACTAGCGGGAGGGTATACGAGCAGTACTTC. Protein product: CASSSATSGRVYEQYF.

This CDR3 is CASSADTGKVLKGNSPLHF. The CDR3 nucleotides are TGCGCCAGCAGTGCCGATACAGGGAAAGTATTGAAGGGTAATTCACCCCTCCACTTT. The chain is built from TRBV10-1 and TRBJ1-6; D perhaps matches TRBD1 (6 bases). Trimming pared 4 bases from V and 6 bases from J, leaving 25 bases between. The germline CDR1 and CDR2 sequences are WNHNN and SYGVQD (reference sequence). The length of the CDR3 is 19 residues.

The J gene is TRBJ2-1, the V gene TRBV4-1, with D tentatively TRBD1 (6 bases). V was cut by 2 bases and J by 6 bases, with 14 bases left in between. Germline V gene data show CDR1 as MGHRA and CDR2 as YSYEKL. The CDR3 is 15 amino acids. CDR3 bases: TGCGCCAGCAGCCAATGGGTCCCACAGGGCAATGAGCAGTTCTTC. The encoded protein is CASSQWVPQGNEQFF.

The chain couples TRBV2 to TRBJ2-7; TRBD1 might be the D (5 bases). Germline V gives CDR1 SNHLY, CDR2 FYNNEI. The CDR3 is 15 amino acids. The germline V and J ends were trimmed by 7 bases and 6 bases, with 22 bases remaining between them. The CDR3 DNA follows: TGTGCCAGCACTCGCGACAGAGGTGGGCCCTCCGAGCAGTACTTC. It codes for CASTRDRGGPSEQYF.

This chain connects TRBV25-1 to TRBJ2-5; 9 nucleotides match TRBD1. Germline V CDR1 and CDR2: MGHDK, SYGVNS. The CDR3 extends over 16 amino acids. Trimming removed 1 base from V and 5 bases from J; junction bases left unmatched: 8. The CDR3: CASSEWGTGGRETQYF. The CDR3 DNA is TGTGCCAGCAGTGAATGGGGCACAGGGGGCAGGGAGACCCAGTACTTC.

The chain carries TRBV5-5 and TRBJ1-5; D call uncertain. Looked up from germline, CDR1 is SGHKS and CDR2 is YYEKEE (reference sequence). Trimming cost V 1 base and J 5 bases, with 7 bases left between them. The CDR3 has 13 residues. The CDR3, as DNA: TGTGCCAGCAGCTTGACCGAGGATCAGCCCCAGCATTTT. This codes for CASSLTEDQPQHF.

V gene TRBV7-9 combines with J gene TRBJ2-1; 9 bases map to TRBD2. The germline gives CDR1 SEHNR, CDR2 FQNEAQ (reference sequence). With 3 bases clipped from V and 4 bases from J, the junction kept 1 base outside the gene matches. This CDR3 has 14 residues. CDR3 residues: CASSFSGSYNEQFF. The DNA for the CDR3 is TGTGCCAGCAGCTTTAGCGGGAGTTACAATGAGCAGTTCTTC.

This chain links TRBV7-9 with TRBJ1-1, with D unresolved. With 5 bases removed from V and 5 bases from J, the gap between germline ends came to 15 bases. Germline CDR1 reads SEHNR; CDR2 reads FQNEAQ (reference sequence). The CDR3 extends over 14 amino acids. Here the CDR3 DNA reads TGTGCCAGCAGCCCCCGGACTCGTGGGACTGAAGCTTTCTTT. Its translation: CASSPRTRGTEAFF. Variable domain in full (rest from reference TRBV7-9 and TRBJ1-1): DTGVSQNPRHKITKRGQNVTFRCDPISEHNRLYWYRQTLGQGPEFLTYFQNEAQLEKSRLLSDRFSAERPKGSFSTLEIQRTEQGDSAMYLCASSPRTRGTEAFFGQGTRLTVV.

This chain connects TRBV24-1 to TRBJ2-2; 9 bases line up with TRBD1. Trimming at V came to 5 bases and at J to 2 bases, leaving 5 bases not matched to a gene. Germline-derived CDR1 and CDR2 are KGHDR and SFDVKD. The CDR3 runs 16 residues. CDR3 residues: CATSGDRELNTGELFF. In DNA, the CDR3 is TGTGCCACCAGTGGGGACAGGGAGCTAAACACCGGGGAGCTGTTTTTT.